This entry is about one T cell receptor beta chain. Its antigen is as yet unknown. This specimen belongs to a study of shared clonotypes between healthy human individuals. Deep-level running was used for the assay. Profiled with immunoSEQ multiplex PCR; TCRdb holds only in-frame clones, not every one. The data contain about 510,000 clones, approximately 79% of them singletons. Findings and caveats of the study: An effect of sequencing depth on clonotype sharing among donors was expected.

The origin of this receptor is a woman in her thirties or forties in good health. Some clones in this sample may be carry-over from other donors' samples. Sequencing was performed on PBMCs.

The CDR3 nucleotides are TGTGCCAGCAGTCCTCGGACAGGGTTAGGAGCAGATACGCAGTATTTT. Translating it yields CASSPRTGLGADTQYF. The V gene is TRBV27, the J gene TRBJ2-3; 8 bases map to TRBD1. The CDR3 spans 16 residues. Per the germline V gene, CDR1 is MNHEY and CDR2 is SMNVEV (reference sequence). Trimming at V came to 5 bases and at J to 4 bases, leaving 11 bases not matched to a gene.